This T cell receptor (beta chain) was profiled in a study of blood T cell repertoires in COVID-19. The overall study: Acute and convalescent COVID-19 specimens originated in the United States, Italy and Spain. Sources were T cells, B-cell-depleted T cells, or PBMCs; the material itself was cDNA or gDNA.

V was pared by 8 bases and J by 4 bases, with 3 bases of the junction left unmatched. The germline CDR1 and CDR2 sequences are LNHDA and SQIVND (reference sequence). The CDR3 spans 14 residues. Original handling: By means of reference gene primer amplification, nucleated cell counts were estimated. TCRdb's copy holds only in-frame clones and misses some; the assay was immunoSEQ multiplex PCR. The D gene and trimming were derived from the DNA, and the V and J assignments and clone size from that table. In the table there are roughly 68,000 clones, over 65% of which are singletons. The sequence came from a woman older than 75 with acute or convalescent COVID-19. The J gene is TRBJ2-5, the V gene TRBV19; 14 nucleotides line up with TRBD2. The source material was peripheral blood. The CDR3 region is CASGGTSGGETQYF. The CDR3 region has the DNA TGTGCCAGTGGAGGGACTAGCGGGGGAGAGACCCAGTACTTC.